This T cell receptor (beta chain) came from a study of blood T cell repertoires in COVID-19. Repertoires were generated with immunoSEQ multiplex PCR, while TCRdb's copy carries only in-frame clones and drops some. Seen here are under 200,000 clones, more than 80% observed once, and the top ten hold approximately 0.56%. The CDR3 length is 15 residues. The J segment lost 2 bases and the V segment lost 3 bases, leaving 7 bases of the junction unmatched. Germline V CDR1 and CDR2: MGHDK, SYGVNS. J is TRBJ2-7 and V is TRBV25-1, with 7 bases that match TRBD1. Sequenced sample: peripheral blood. The origin of this receptor is a man in his fifties with acute or convalescent COVID-19. For the CDR3, the DNA is TGTGCCAGCAGTGAGACAGGGATGGCCCCCTACGAGCAGTACTTC. The encoded protein is CASSETGMAPYEQYF.